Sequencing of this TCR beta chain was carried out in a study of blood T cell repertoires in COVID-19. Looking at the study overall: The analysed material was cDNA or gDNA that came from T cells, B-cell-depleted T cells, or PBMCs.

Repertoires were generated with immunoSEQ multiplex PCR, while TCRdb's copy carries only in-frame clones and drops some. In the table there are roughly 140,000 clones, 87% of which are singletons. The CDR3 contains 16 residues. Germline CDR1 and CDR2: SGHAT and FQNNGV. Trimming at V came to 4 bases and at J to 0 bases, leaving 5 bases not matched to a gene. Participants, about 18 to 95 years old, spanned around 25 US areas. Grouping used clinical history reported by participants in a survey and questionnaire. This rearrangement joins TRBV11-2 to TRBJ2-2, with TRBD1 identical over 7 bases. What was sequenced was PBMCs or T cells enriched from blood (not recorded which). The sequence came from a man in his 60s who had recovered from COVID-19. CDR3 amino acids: CASSSPQGANTGELFF. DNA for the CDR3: TGTGCCAGCAGCTCCCCGCAGGGGGCGAACACCGGGGAGCTGTTTTTT.